What follows is one T cell receptor (beta chain) and its context. The antigen remains unidentified. TCRdb re-called the reads with MiXCR, one entry per CDR3 protein. The table records under 850,000 distinct CDR3 sequences, 35% to 40% of them present only once. The data derive from a study of T cell repertoires in cytomegalovirus infection. Study summary: Signatures in public TCR beta sequences pointed to both CMV infection and matching HLA type.

Study-level points and caveats: People with CMV and the relevant HLA were identified by cumulative public TCR beta family frequency. HLA-C-restricted, CMV-specific TCR beta clonotypes were dominant ex vivo.

The sample consisted of PBMCs. The sequence was collected from a human donor in good health (CMV status not recorded). Some clones in this sample may be carry-over from other donors' samples.

CDR3: CASSGDRAWNSPLHF. The CDR3 DNA sequence: TGTGCCAGCAGCGGGGACAGGGCGTGGAATTCACCCCTCCACTTT. J is TRBJ1-6 and V is TRBV7-9; 9 nucleotides match TRBD1. With V trimmed by 5 bases and J by 7 bases, 6 bases remained unmatched. This CDR3 has 15 amino acids. Germline V lookup: CDR1 SEHNR, CDR2 FQNEAQ (reference sequence).